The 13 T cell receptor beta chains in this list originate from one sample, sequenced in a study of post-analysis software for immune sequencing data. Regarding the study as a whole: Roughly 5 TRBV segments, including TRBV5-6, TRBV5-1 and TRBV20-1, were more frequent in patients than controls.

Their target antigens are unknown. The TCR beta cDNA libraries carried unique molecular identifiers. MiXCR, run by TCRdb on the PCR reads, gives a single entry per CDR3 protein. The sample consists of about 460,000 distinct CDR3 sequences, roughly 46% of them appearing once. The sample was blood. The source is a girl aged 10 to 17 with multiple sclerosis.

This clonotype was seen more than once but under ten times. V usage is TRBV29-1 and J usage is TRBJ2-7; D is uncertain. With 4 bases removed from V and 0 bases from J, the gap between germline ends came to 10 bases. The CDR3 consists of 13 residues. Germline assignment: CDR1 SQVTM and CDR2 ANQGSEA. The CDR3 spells CSVATADSYEQYF. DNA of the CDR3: TGCAGCGTTGCCACCGCGGACTCCTACGAGCAGTACTTC.

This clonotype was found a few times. The CDR3 loop reads CASSPGHSSYEQYF. CDR3 in DNA: TGTGCCAGCAGTCCGGGACACAGCTCCTACGAGCAGTACTTC. The rearrangement joins TRBV12-3 or TRBV12-4 to TRBJ2-7; possibly TRBD1 for D (6 bases). There are 14 residues in the CDR3. Trimming took off 5 bases at V and 0 bases at J, with 11 bases between the two ends.

The CDR3 coding sequence is TGTGCCAGCAGCCCCTTTATTGACGAGCAGTACTTC. It yields the protein CASSPFIDEQYF. This chain uses TRBV5-5 with TRBJ2-7, with no clear D. Germline CDR1 reads SGHKS; CDR2 reads YYEKEE (reference sequence). Deletions cut 4 bases from V and 5 bases from J, with 10 bases between. The CDR3 extends over 12 amino acids.

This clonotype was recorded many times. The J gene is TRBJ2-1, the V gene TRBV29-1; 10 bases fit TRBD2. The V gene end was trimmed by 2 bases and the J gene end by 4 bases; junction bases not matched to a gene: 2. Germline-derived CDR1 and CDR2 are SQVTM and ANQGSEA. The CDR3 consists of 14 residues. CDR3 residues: CSVELAGAYNEQFF. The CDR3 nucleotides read TGCAGCGTTGAACTAGCGGGAGCTTACAATGAGCAGTTCTTC.

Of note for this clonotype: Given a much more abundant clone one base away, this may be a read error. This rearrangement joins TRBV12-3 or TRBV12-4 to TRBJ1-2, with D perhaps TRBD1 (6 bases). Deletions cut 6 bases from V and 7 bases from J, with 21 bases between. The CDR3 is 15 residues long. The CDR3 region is CASSQYNARDTGYTF. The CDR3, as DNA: TGTGCCAGCAGCCAATACAATGCCCGGGACACTGGCTACACCTTC.

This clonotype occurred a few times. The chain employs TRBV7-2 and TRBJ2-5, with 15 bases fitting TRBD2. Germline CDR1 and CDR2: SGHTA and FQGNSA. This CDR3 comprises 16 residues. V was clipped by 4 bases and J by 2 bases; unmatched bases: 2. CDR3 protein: CASSSGLAGGQETQYF. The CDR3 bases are TGTGCCAGCAGCTCTGGACTAGCGGGAGGGCAAGAGACCCAGTACTTC.

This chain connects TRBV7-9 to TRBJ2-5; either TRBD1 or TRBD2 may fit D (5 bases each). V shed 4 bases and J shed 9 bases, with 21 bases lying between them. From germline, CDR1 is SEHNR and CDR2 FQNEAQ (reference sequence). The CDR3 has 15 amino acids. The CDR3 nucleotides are TGTGCCAGCAGCTCCGCCAGGGTGGAAGTGGAGGCCCAGTACTTC. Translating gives CASSSARVEVEAQYF.

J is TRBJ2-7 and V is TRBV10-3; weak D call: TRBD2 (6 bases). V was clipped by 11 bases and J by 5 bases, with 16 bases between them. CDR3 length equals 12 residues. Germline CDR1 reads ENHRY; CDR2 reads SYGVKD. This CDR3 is CAGGGERDEQYF. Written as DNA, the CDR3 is TGTGCCGGTGGAGGGGAGAGGGACGAGCAGTACTTC.

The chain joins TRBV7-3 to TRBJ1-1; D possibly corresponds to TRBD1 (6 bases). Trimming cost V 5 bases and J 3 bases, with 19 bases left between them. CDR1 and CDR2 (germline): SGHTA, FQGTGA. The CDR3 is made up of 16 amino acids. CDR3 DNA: TGTGCCAGCAGCCTAGGGGGTGGGGGGCTTGACACTGAAGCTTTCTTT. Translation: CASSLGGGGLDTEAFF.

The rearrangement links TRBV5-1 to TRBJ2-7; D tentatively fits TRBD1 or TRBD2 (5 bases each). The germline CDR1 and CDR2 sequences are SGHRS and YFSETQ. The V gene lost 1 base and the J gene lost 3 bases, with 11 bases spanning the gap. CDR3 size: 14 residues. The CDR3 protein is CASSLRQGDYEQYF. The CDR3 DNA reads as TGCGCCAGCAGCTTGAGGCAGGGAGACTACGAGCAGTACTTC.

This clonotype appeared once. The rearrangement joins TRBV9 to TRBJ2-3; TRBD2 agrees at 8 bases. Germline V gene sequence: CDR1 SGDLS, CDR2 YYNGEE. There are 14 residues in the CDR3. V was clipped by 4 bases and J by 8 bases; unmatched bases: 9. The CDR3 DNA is TGTGCCAGCAGCCCGAGCGGGAGTGAAGGTACGCAGTATTTT. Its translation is CASSPSGSEGTQYF.

The CDR3 spells CSARLAGVADTQYF. CDR3 in DNA: TGCAGTGCTAGACTAGCGGGAGTAGCAGATACGCAGTATTTT. The chain combines TRBV20-1 with TRBJ2-3, with 10 bases identical to TRBD2. Germline V lookup: CDR1 DFQATT, CDR2 SNEGSKA (reference sequence). CDR3 length: 14 residues. V lost 2 bases and J lost 4; bases outside the gene matches: 3.

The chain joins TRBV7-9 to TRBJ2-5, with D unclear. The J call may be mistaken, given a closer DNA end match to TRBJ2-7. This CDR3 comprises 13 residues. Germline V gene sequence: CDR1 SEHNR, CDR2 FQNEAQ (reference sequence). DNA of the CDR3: TGTGCCAGCAGCTCCACTCAGACCCACGAGCAGTACTTC. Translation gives CASSSTQTHEQYF.